This entry lists 9 T cell receptor beta chains sequenced from one sample in a study of T-cell memory formation after mild COVID-19. In TCRdb, the 5' RACE reads were re-called with MiXCR into one record per CDR3 protein. The repertoire holds 560,000 or so distinct CDR3 sequences, with approximately 15% as singletons. Sequences were obtained from PBMCs or a T cell subset sorted from them (not recorded which). All receptors come from an adult woman who had mild COVID-19 (a few samples of this study predate the infection). Cell type and time point are not known.

The V and J genes are TRBV29-1 and TRBJ2-1; D may correspond to TRBD1 or TRBD2 (5 bases each). Germline V gene data show CDR1 as SQVTM and CDR2 as ANQGSEA. CDR3 length: 10 amino acids. Trimming shortened V by 7 bases and J by 9 bases, and 10 bases separated the two germline ends. CDR3 nucleotide sequence: TGCAGCGCCACTAGGGGTGAGCAGTTCTTC. It yields the protein CSATRGEQFF.

The sample holds a few counts of this clonotype. J is TRBJ2-5 and V is TRBV3-1, with TRBD2 identical over 9 bases. The ends lost 3 bases at V and 4 bases at J; junction bases unmatched: 12. The CDR3 extends over 17 amino acids. Germline loops: CDR1 LGHDT, CDR2 YNNKEL (reference sequence). Written as DNA, the CDR3 is TGTGCCAGCAGCCAGATTTCTAGCGGGACCCCGGGAGAGACCCAGTACTTC. This sequence encodes CASSQISSGTPGETQYF.

The rearrangement joins TRBV20-1 to TRBJ2-1; the match to TRBD1 covers 7 bases. Trimming removed 2 bases from V and 1 base from J; junction bases left unmatched: 8. CDR1 is DFQATT and CDR2 is SNEGSKA in the germline V gene (reference sequence). CDR3 length: 16 residues. In nucleotides, the CDR3 is TGCAGTGCTAGACGACCGACAGGGACATCCTACAATGAGCAGTTCTTC. It is translated as CSARRPTGTSYNEQFF.

The chain employs TRBV6-2 or TRBV6-3 and TRBJ2-7; D gene uncertain. This CDR3 is 13 amino acids long. Germline V lookup: CDR1 MNHEY, CDR2 SVGEGT. The V end lost 1 base, the J end lost 0 bases, and 4 bases lay between the germline ends. CDR3 region: CASSYYNSYEQYF. The CDR3 DNA sequence: TGTGCCAGCAGTTACTACAACTCCTACGAGCAGTACTTC.

This clonotype showed up many times. V usage is TRBV5-1 and J usage is TRBJ2-1; unclear D gene. CDR3 length equals 15 residues. Germline-derived CDR1 and CDR2 are SGHRS and YFSETQ. The germline V and J ends were trimmed by 0 bases and 0 bases, with 7 bases remaining between them. DNA for the CDR3: TGCGCCAGCAGCTTGGCTTCGGGCTCCTACAATGAGCAGTTCTTC. Translated: CASSLASGSYNEQFF.

In this sample, this clonotype turned up a few times. The chain is built from TRBV12-3 or TRBV12-4 and TRBJ1-2; weak D call: TRBD1 (6 bases). Trimming took off 6 bases at V and 4 bases at J, with 15 bases between the two ends. CDR3 size: 14 residues. This CDR3 reads CASRGIDRPYGYTF. The CDR3 coding sequence is TGTGCCAGCAGGGGGATCGACAGGCCCTATGGCTACACCTTC.

At least ten counts were recorded for this clonotype. V and J are TRBV20-1 and TRBJ2-7; maybe TRBD1 (6 bases). Germline V gene sequence: CDR1 DFQATT, CDR2 SNEGSKA (reference sequence). The CDR3 covers 13 residues. The ends were cut back, 6 bases at V and 4 bases at J, with 16 bases in the middle. The CDR3 loop is CSAPGTRRYEQYF. CDR3 coding DNA: TGCAGTGCGCCCGGGACAAGAAGGTACGAGCAGTACTTC.

The chain links TRBV6-4 to TRBJ2-3, with D perhaps TRBD2 (6 bases). The CDR3 consists of 15 residues. V was clipped by 0 bases and J by 4 bases, with 11 bases between them. The germline V gene has CDR1 MRHNA and CDR2 SNTAGT. The CDR3 DNA reads TGTGCCAGCAGTGACTCTGGCGGGGAGGCAGATACGCAGTATTTT. It codes for CASSDSGGEADTQYF.

This clonotype appeared a few times. This chain connects TRBV24-1 to TRBJ2-1, with 7 nucleotides matching TRBD2. The length of the CDR3 is 14 residues. Germline V lookup: CDR1 KGHDR, CDR2 SFDVKD. Trimming removed 5 bases from V and 8 bases from J; junction bases left unmatched: 8. CDR3 nucleotide sequence: TGTGCCACCAGTGCTAGCGGAGGCAAATATGAGCAGTTCTTC. Translation gives CATSASGGKYEQFF.